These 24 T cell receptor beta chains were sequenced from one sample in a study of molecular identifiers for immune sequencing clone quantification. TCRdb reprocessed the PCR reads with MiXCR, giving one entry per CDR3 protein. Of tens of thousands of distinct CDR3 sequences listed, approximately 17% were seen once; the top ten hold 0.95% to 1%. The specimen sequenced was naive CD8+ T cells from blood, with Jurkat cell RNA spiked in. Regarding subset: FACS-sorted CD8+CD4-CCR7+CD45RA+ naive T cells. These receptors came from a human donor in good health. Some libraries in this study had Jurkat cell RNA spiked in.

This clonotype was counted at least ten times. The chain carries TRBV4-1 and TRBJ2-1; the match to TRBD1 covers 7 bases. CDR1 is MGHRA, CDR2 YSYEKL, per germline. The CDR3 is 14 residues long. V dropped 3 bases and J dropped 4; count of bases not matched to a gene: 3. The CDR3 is CASSHRQGYNEQFF. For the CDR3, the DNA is TGCGCCAGCAGCCACCGACAGGGTTACAATGAGCAGTTCTTC.

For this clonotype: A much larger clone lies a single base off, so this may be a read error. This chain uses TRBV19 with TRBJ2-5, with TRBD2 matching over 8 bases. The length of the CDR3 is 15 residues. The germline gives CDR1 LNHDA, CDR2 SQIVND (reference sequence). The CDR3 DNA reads TGTGCCAGTAGTATCGGGCTAGCGGGCCAAGAGGCCCAGTACTTC. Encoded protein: CASSIGLAGQEAQYF.

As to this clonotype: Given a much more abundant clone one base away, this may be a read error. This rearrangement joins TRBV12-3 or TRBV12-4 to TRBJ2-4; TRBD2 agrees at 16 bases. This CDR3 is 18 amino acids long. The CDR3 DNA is TGTGGCAGCAATACCGGGACTAGCGGGGGGGGGGCCAAAAACATTCAGTACTTC. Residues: CGSNTGTSGGGAKNIQYF.

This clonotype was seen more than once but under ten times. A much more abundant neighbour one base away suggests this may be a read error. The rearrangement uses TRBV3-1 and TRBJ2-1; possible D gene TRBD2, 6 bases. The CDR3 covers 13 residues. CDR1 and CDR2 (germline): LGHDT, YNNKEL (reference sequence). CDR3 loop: CASSGGSLNVQFF. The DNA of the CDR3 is TGTGCCAGCAGCGGGGGGAGTCTTAATGTGCAGTTCTTC.

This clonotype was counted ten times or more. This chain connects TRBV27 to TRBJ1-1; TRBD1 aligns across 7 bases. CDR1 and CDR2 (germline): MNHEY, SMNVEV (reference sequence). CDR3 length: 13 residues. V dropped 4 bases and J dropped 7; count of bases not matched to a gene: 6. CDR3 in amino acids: CASSYGTDIEAFF. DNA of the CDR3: TGTGCCAGCAGTTACGGGACAGATATTGAAGCTTTCTTT.

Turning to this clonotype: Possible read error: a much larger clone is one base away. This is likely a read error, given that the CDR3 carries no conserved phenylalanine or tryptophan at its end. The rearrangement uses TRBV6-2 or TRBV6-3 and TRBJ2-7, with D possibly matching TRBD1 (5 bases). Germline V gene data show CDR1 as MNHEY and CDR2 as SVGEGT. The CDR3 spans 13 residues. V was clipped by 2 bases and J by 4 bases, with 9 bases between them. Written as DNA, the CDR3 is TGTGCCAGCAGTTACGGGGCTACTTACGAGCAGTACCTC. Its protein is CASSYGATYEQYL.

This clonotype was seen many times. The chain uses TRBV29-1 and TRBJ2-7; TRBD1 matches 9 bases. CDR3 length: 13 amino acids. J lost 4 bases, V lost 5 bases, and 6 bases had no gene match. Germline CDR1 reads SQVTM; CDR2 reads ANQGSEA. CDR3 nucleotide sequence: TGCAGCGTTAGGTGGGACAGGGTGTACGAGCAGTACTTC. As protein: CSVRWDRVYEQYF.

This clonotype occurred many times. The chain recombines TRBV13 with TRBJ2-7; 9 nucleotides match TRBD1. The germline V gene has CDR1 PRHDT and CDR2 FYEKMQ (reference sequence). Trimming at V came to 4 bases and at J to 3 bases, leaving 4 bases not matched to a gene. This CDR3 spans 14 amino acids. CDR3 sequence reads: CASSSTTGGYEQYF. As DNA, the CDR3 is TGTGCCAGCAGCTCCACGACAGGGGGCTACGAGCAGTACTTC.

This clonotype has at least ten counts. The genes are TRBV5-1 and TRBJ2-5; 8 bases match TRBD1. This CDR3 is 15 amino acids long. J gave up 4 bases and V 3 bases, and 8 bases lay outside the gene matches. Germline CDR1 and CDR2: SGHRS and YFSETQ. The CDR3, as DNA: TGCGCCAGCAGCTCGACGGACAGGGCTCCAGAGACCCAGTACTTC. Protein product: CASSSTDRAPETQYF.

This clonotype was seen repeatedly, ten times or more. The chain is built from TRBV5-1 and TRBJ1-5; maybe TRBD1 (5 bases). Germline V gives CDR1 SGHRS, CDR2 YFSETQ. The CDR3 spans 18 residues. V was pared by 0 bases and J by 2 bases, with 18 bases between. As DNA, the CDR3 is TGCGCCAGCAGCTTGGGGGGTTTTGGGGGGGATGGCAATCAGCCCCAGCATTTT. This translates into CASSLGGFGGDGNQPQHF.

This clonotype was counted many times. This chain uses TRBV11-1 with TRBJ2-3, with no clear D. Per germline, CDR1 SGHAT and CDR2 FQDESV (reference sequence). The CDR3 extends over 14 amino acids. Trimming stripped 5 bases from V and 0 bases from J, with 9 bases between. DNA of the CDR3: TGTGCCAGCAGCGAAGGATCTAGCACAGATACGCAGTATTTT. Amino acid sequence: CASSEGSSTDTQYF.

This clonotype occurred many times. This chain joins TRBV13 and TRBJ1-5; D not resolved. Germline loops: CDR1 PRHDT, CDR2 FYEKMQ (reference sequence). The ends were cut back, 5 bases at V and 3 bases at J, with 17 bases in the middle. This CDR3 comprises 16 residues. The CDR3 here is CASSVFGEQSNQPQHF. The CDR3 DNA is TGTGCCAGCAGCGTCTTTGGGGAGCAATCCAATCAGCCCCAGCATTTT.

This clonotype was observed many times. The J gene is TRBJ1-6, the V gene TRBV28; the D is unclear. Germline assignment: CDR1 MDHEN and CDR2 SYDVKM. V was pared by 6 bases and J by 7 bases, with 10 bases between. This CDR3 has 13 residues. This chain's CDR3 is CASSFGENSPLHF. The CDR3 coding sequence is TGTGCCAGCAGCTTCGGGGAGAATTCACCCCTCCACTTT.

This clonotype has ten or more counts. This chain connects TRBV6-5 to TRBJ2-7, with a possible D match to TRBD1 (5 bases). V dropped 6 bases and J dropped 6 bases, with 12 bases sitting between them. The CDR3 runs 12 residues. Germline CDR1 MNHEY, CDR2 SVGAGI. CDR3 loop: CASRAGSVEQYF. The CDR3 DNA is TGTGCCAGCAGAGCAGGGTCCGTCGAGCAGTACTTC.

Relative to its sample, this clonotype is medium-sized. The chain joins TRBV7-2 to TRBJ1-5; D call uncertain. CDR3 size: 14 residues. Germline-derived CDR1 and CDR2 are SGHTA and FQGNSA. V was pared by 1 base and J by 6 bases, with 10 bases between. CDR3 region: CASSLGIEGQPQHF. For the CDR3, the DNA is TGTGCCAGCAGCTTAGGAATTGAGGGTCAGCCCCAGCATTTT.

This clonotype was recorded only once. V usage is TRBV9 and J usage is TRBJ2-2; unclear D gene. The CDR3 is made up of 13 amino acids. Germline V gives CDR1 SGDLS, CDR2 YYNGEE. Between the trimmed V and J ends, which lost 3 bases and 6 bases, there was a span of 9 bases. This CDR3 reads CASSATYSGELFF. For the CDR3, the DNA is TGTGCCAGCAGCGCTACTTACTCCGGGGAGCTGTTTTTT.

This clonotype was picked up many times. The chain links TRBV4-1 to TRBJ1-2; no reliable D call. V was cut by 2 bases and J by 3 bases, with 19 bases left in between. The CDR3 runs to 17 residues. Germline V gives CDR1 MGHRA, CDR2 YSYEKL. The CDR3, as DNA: TGCGCCAGCAGCCAACCTCTCTCGTGGGGAGGAGACTATGGCTACACCTTC. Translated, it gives CASSQPLSWGGDYGYTF.

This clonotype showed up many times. The CDR3 sequence: CASSRTSGSPEQYF. In nucleotides, the CDR3 is TGTGCCAGCAGCCGGACTAGCGGGAGTCCCGAGCAGTACTTC. The chain carries TRBV6-5 and TRBJ2-7, with TRBD2 matching 13 bases. Trimming cost V 6 bases and J 6 bases; bases outside gene matches: 5. CDR1 is MNHEY, CDR2 SVGAGI, per germline. The CDR3 is made up of 14 amino acids.

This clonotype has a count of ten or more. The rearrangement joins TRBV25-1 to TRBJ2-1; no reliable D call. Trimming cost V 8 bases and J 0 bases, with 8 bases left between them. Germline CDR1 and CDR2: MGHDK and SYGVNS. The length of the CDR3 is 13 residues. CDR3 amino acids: CASSLGSYNEQFF. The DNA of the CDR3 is TGTGCCAGCTCCCTCGGCTCCTACAATGAGCAGTTCTTC.

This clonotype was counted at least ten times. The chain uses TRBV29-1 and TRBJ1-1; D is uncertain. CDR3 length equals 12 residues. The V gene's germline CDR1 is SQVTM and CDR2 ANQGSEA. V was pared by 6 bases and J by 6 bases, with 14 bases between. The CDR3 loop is CSVPVPLAEAFF. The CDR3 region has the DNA TGCAGCGTCCCTGTCCCGTTGGCTGAAGCTTTCTTT. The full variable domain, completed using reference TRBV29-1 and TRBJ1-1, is SAVISQKPSRDICQRGTSLTIQCQVDSQVTMMFWYRQQPGQSLTLIATANQGSEATYESGFVIDKFPISRPNLTFSTLTVSNMSPEDSSIYLCSVPVPLAEAFFGQGTRLTVV.

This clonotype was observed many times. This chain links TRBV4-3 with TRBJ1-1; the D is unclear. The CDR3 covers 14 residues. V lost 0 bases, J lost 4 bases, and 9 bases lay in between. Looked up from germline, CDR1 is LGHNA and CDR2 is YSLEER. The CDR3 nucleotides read TGCGCCAGCAGCCAAGATCGGGGTAGCACTGAAGCTTTCTTT. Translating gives CASSQDRGSTEAFF.

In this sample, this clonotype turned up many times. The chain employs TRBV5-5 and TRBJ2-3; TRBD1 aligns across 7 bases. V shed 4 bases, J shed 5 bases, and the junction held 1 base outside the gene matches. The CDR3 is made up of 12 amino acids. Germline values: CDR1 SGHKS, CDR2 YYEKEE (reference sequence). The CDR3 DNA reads TGTGCCAGCAGCGGGACAGTAGATACGCAGTATTTT. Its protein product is CASSGTVDTQYF.

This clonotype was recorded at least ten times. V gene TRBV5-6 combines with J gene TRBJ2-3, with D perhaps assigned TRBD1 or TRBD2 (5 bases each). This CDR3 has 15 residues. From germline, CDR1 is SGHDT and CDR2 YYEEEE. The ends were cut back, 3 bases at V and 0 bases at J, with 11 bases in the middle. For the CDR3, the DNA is TGTGCCAGCAGCTCCCGCGAGGGGAGCACAGATACGCAGTATTTT. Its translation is CASSSREGSTDTQYF. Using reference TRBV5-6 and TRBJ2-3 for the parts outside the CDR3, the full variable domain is DAGVTQSPTHLIKTRGQQVTLRCSPKSGHDTVSWYQQALGQGPQFIFQYYEEEERQRGNFPDRFSGHQFPNYSSELNVNALLLGDSALYLCASSSREGSTDTQYFGPGTRLTVL.

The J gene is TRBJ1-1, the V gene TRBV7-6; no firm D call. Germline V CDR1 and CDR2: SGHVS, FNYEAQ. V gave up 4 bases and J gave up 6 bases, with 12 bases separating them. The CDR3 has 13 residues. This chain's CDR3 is CASSSDPNSEAFF. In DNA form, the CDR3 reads TGTGCCAGCAGCTCGGACCCAAACTCTGAAGCTTTCTTT.